The 11 T cell receptor beta chains reported below all come from one sample, sequenced in a study of T cell clonality in common variable immunodeficiency. TCRdb's table, derived via immunoSEQ multiplex PCR, lists solely in-frame clones and lacks some. The sample shows some 60,000 clones, no singletons; the ten largest hold approximately 1.6%. Specimen: peripheral blood mononuclear cells. All receptors come from a person between 18 and 69 years old in good health.

This clone was picked up many times. The read terminates 3 residues ahead of where the CDR3 ends, so the germline J gene completes it. The genes are TRBV6-1 and TRBJ2-3; TRBD2 is a possible D gene (6 bases). This CDR3 is built from 14 residues. Looked up from germline, CDR1 is MNHNS and CDR2 is SASEGT. V lost 3 bases, J lost 2 bases, and 9 bases lay in between. Incomplete CDR3 DNA: TGTGCCAGCAGTGAGGCGGGACTCACAGATACG. Translation gives CASSEAGLTDT. The full CDR3 reads CASSEAGLTDTQYF.

The table lists this clone with many counts. The read comes to an end 3 residues before the CDR3 does, leaving the germline J gene to fill in the end. The chain joins TRBV10-3 to TRBJ2-1, with D possibly TRBD2 on 6 matching bases. V was clipped by 8 bases and J by 2 bases, with 10 bases between them. The CDR3 consists of 13 residues. Germline lookup yields CDR1 ENHRY and CDR2 SYGVKD. The DNA read from the CDR3 is TGTGCCATCGGTAGCGGTGCCTACAATGAG. Protein product: CAIGSGAYNE. The complete CDR3 protein is CAIGSGAYNEQFF.

This clone came up many times. The read terminates 3 residues before the CDR3 end, so the remaining end is supplied by the germline J gene. This rearrangement joins TRBV12-3 or TRBV12-4 to TRBJ2-7; 11 bases are a match to TRBD2. J was trimmed by 4 bases and V by 5 bases; bases with no gene match: 4. The CDR3 loop spans 14 amino acids. Partial CDR3 DNA: TGTGCCAGCAGTATAACTAGCGGGAGTTACGAG. As protein: CASSITSGSYE. The full CDR3 is CASSITSGSYEQYF.

This clone was found many times. The DNA read from the CDR3 is TGTGCCAGCAGCCTCCCAGGGGCGGGCGAG. Its protein is CASSLPGAGE. The whole CDR3 is CASSLPGAGEQYF. The V gene is TRBV11-2, the J gene TRBJ2-7; a weak D match, TRBD1 (6 bases). The CDR3 end falls 3 residues outside the read, so it is completed with the germline J gene. This CDR3 contains 13 residues. V shed 5 bases and J shed 6 bases, with 14 bases lying between them. Per germline, CDR1 SGHAT and CDR2 FQNNGV. Variable domain in full (rest from reference TRBV11-2 and TRBJ2-7): EAGVAQSPRYKIIEKRQSVAFWCNPISGHATLYWYQQILGQGPKLLIQFQNNGVVDDSQLPKDRFSAERLKGVDSTLKIQPAKLEDSAVYLCASSLPGAGEQYFGPGTRLTVT.

This clone was seen ten or more times. The DNA ends 3 residues before the CDR3 does, and the rest of the CDR3 is filled in from the germline J gene. The chain employs TRBV10-3 and TRBJ2-7; 8 bases fit TRBD2. With V trimmed by 8 bases and J by 4 bases, 10 bases remained unmatched. Germline-derived CDR1 and CDR2 are ENHRY and SYGVKD. This CDR3 is built from 14 residues. The CDR3 reads CAIASPAGVYEQYF. The covered CDR3 bases are TGTGCCATCGCGAGTCCAGCGGGAGTATACGAG.

This clone was found many times. The read ends 3 residues before the CDR3 terminus; that terminus is restored from the germline J gene. The chain is built from TRBV7-2 and TRBJ2-6; D is undetermined. The V and J ends lost 10 bases and 0 bases respectively, with 4 bases between them. This CDR3 has 12 residues. Per the germline V gene, CDR1 is SGHTA and CDR2 is FQGNSA. CDR3 in amino acids: CAMASGANVLTF. The sequenced part of the CDR3 DNA is TGTGCCATGGCCTCTGGGGCCAACGTC.

Ten or more counts support this clone. The DNA ends 3 residues before the CDR3 does, and the rest of the CDR3 is filled in from the germline J gene. This chain uses TRBV5-1 with TRBJ2-3, with TRBD2 matching 8 bases. This CDR3 is 16 amino acids long. Germline loops: CDR1 SGHRS, CDR2 YFSETQ. J was trimmed by 1 base and V by 3 bases; bases with no gene match: 7. The covered CDR3 bases are TGCGCCAGCAGCTGGGGACTAGATGATGGCACAGATACG. Its translation is CASSWGLDDGTDT. The whole CDR3 region reads CASSWGLDDGTDTQYF.

This clone was counted ten times or more. The CDR3 end is not reached by the read, which stops 3 residues before it; the germline J gene fills it in. This chain uses TRBV6-2 or TRBV6-3 with TRBJ2-7; 8 positions agree with TRBD2. This CDR3 spans 15 amino acids. J gave up 6 bases and V 6 bases, and 13 bases lay outside the gene matches. Looked up from germline, CDR1 is MNHEY and CDR2 is SVGEGT. Incomplete CDR3 DNA: TGTGCCAGCAGACACTCCGGACTAGCATCTGGCGAG. Encoded protein: CASRHSGLASGE. The CDR3 in its entirety is CASRHSGLASGEQYF.

This clone has a count of ten or more. The sequence runs out 3 residues before the end of the CDR3; the remainder is reconstructed from the germline J gene. The chain joins TRBV3-1 (or the pseudogene TRBV3-2) to TRBJ1-5, with a possible D match to TRBD1 (6 bases). This CDR3 has 14 residues. From germline, CDR1 is LGHDT and CDR2 YNNKEL (reference sequence). Trimming removed 1 base at V and 2 bases at J, with 6 bases between. Incomplete CDR3 DNA: TGTGCCAGCAGCCAAGGACAGGGCAATCAGCCC. Encoded protein: CASSQGQGNQP. The full CDR3 protein reads CASSQGQGNQPQHF.

This clone showed up many times. The CDR3 goes on 3 residues after the read ends, and that part is filled in from the germline J gene. The chain carries TRBV7-2 and TRBJ1-4; perhaps TRBD1 as D (5 bases). In germline, CDR1 is SGHTA, CDR2 FQGNSA. This CDR3 has 15 amino acids. The ends were cut back, 3 bases at V and 7 bases at J, with 15 bases in the middle. CDR3 bases read: TGTGCCAGCAGCTTTAGGCAGGGAGCGATTGAAAAA. Translated, it gives CASSFRQGAIEK. The entire CDR3 protein reads CASSFRQGAIEKLFF.

This clone came up many times. The read falls 3 residues short of the CDR3 end, and the missing part is taken from the germline J gene. V gene TRBV20-1 combines with J gene TRBJ2-5; D gene uncertain. Germline V gene lookup returns CDR1 DFQATT and CDR2 SNEGSKA (reference sequence). The CDR3 contains 13 residues. Trimming took off 0 bases at V and 1 base at J, with 6 bases between the two ends. CDR3: CSARDPGQETQYF. The CDR3 DNA, read in part, is TGCAGTGCTAGAGATCCGGGCCAAGAGACC.